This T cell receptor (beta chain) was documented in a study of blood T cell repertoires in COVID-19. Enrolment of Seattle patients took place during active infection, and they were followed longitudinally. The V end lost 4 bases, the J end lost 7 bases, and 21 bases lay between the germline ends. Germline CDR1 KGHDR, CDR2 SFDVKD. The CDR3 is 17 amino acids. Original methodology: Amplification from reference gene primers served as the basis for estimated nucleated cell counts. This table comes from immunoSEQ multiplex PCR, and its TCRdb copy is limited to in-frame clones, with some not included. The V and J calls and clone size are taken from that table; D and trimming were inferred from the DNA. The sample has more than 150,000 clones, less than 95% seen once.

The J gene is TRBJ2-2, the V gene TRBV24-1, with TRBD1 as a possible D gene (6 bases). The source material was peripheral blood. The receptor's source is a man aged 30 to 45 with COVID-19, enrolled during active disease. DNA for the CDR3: TGTGCCACCAGTGACCGAAAGACAGGCGGTGATAACGGGGAGCTGTTTTTT. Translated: CATSDRKTGGDNGELFF.